This TCR beta chain was recovered during a study of early stage breast cancer tumors. Study as a whole: Seven to nine ER+/PR+/HER2- tumors were invasive ductal; a few were invasive lobular. Roughly 9.6-fold was the mean read coverage per sample.

After removal of 4 bases from V and 0 bases from J, the junction contained 4 bases not matched to a gene. Germline CDR1 SGHTA, CDR2 FQGNSA. The CDR3 is 16 amino acids. The protocol was immunoSEQ multiplex PCR, while the TCRdb copy is restricted to in-frame clones and leaves out a portion. The sample includes 50,000 to 65,000 clones, over 80% of them seen just once. The genes are TRBV7-2 and TRBJ1-5; 9 bases line up with TRBD1. The receptor was derived from a person between 65 and 79 years old with breast cancer. Sequencing was carried out using blood. Written as DNA, the CDR3 is TGTGCCAGCAGCTCGACAGGGGGGTATAGCAATCAGCCCCAGCATTTT. It is translated as CASSSTGGYSNQPQHF.